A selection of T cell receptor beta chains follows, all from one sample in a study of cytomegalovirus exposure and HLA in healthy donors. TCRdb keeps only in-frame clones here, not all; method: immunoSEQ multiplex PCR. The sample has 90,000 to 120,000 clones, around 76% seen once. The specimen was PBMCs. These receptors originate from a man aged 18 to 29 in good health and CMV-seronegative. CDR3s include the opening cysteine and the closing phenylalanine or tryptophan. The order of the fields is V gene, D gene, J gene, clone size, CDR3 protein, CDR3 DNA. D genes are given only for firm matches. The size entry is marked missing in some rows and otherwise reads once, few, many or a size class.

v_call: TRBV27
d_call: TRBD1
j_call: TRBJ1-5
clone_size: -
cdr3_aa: CASADRVFSQPQHF
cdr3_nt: TGTGCCAGCGCAGACAGGGTGTTCAGTCAGCCCCAGCATTTT

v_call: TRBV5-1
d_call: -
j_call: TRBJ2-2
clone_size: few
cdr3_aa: CASSPFSRGDTGELFF
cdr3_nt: TGCGCCAGCAGCCCGTTCTCTAGAGGCGACACCGGGGAGCTGTTTTTT

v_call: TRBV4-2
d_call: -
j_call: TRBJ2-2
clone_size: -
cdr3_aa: CASHPGLPNTGELFF
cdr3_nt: TGTGCCAGCCACCCGGGACTCCCGAACACCGGGGAGCTGTTTTTT

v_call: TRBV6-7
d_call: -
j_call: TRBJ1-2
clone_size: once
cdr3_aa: CATFNYGYPF
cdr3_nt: TGTGCCACCTTTAACTATGGCTACCCCTTC

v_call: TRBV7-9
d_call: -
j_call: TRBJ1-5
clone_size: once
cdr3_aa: CASADMFNNQPQHF
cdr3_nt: TGTGCCAGCGCCGACATGTTCAACAATCAGCCCCAGCATTTT

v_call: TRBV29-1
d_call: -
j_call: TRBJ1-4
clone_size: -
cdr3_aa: CSVARYTGEEFF
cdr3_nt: TGCAGCGTTGCCCGATACACGGGAGAAGAGTTTTTT

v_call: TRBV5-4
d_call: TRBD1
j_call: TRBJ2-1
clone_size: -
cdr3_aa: CAVAGTAYNEQFF
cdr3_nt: TGTGCCGTTGCCGGGACAGCCTACAATGAGCAGTTCTTC

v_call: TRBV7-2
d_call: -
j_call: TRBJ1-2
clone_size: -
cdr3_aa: CASSFPDYGYTF
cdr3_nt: TGTGCCAGCAGCTTCCCTGACTATGGCTACACCTTC

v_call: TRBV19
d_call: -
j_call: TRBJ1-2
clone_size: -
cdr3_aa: CASTDRPGYGYTF
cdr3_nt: TGTGCCAGTACCGACAGGCCCGGCTATGGCTACACCTTC

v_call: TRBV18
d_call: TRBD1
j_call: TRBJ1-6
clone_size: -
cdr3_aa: CASSPGTGFYNSPLHF
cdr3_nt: TGTGCCAGCTCACCCGGGACAGGGTTTTATAATTCACCCCTCCACTTT

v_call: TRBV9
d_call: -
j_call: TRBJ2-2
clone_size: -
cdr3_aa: CASSVNQELPTGELFF
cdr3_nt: TGTGCCAGCAGCGTAAACCAGGAACTTCCAACCGGGGAGCTGTTTTTT

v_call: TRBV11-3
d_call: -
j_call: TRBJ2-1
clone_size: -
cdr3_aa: CASSLGPINEQFF
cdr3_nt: TGTGCCAGCAGCTTAGGGCCGATCAATGAGCAGTTCTTC

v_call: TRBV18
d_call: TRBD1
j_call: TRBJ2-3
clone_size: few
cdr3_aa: CASSRTWGQNTDTQYF
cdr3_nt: TGTGCCAGCTCACGTACCTGGGGACAGAACACAGATACGCAGTATTTT

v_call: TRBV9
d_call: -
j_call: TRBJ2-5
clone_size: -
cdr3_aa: CASSVGGSQETQYF
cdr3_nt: TGTGCCAGCAGCGTAGGTGGCAGCCAAGAGACCCAGTACTTC

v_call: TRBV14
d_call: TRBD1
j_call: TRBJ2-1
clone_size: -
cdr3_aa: CASGTESNNEQFF
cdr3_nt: TGTGCCAGCGGGACAGAGAGTAACAATGAGCAGTTCTTC

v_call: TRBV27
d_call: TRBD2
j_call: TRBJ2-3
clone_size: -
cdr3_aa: CASSLSKVQAGGDTQYF
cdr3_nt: TGTGCCAGCAGTTTATCGAAGGTCCAGGCGGGGGGAGATACGCAGTATTTT

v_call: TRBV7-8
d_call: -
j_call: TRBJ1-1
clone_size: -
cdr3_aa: CASSLGRRGWTEAFF
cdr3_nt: TGTGCCAGCAGCTTAGGCCGCCGGGGTTGGACTGAAGCTTTCTTT

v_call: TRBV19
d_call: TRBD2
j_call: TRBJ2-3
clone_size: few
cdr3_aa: CASSELAGQGADTQYF
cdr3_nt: TGTGCCAGTAGTGAACTAGCGGGCCAAGGCGCAGATACGCAGTATTTT

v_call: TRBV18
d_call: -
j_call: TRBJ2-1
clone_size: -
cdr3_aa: CASSQQRVSEQFF
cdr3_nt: TGTGCCAGCTCACAGCAGCGGGTCAGTGAGCAGTTCTTC

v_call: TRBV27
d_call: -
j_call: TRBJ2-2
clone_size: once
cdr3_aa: CASSTRQLRTTGELFF
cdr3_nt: TGTGCCAGCAGTACTCGACAGTTACGAACAACCGGGGAGCTGTTTTTT

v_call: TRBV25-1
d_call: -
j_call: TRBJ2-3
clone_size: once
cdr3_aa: CASISPFTDTQYF
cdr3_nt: TGTGCCAGCATCAGTCCCTTCACAGATACGCAGTATTTT

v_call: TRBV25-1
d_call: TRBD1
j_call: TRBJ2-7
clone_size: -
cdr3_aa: CASSDLDRVRGYEQYF
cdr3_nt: TGTGCCAGCAGTGACCTAGACAGGGTTCGCGGCTACGAGCAGTACTTC

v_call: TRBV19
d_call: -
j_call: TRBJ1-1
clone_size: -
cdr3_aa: CASSIGSAYAEAFF
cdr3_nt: TGTGCCAGTAGTATTGGGAGCGCCTACGCTGAAGCTTTCTTT

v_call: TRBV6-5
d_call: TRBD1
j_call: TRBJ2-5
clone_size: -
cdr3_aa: CASSTGTAQETQYF
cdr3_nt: TGTGCCAGCAGCACCGGGACAGCCCAAGAGACCCAGTACTTC

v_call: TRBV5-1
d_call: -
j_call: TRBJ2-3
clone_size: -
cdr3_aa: CASSSRGGPDTDTQYF
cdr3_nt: TGCGCCAGCAGCTCCCGGGGAGGCCCGGACACAGATACGCAGTATTTT

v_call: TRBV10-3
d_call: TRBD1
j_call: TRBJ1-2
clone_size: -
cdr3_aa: CAISRDRFYGYTF
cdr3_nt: TGTGCCATCAGCAGGGACAGGTTCTATGGCTACACCTTC

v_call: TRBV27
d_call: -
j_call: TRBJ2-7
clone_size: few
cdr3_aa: CASSFGGQREQYF
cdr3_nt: TGTGCCAGCAGTTTCGGGGGGCAGAGAGAGCAGTACTTC

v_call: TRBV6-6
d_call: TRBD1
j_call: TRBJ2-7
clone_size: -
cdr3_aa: CASSYSNRGSSLMDF
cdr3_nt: TGTGCCAGCAGTTACTCGAACAGGGGATCCTCCCTGATGGACTTC

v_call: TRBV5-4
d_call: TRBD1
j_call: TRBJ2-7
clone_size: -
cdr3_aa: CASSRDRAPYEQYF
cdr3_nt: TGTGCCAGCAGCAGGGACAGGGCGCCCTACGAGCAGTACTTC

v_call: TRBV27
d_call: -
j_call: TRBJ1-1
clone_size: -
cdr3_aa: CASSLHGAQNTEAFF
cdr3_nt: TGTGCCAGCAGTCTCCATGGGGCCCAGAACACTGAAGCTTTCTTT

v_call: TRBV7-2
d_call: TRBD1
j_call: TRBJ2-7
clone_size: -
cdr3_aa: CASSGRQGLDYEQYF
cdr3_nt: TGTGCCAGCAGCGGCCGACAGGGCCTGGACTACGAGCAGTACTTC

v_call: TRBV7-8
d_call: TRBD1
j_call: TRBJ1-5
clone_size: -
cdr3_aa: CASSGRGRTGNQPQHF
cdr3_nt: TGTGCCAGCAGCGGTAGGGGGCGCACGGGCAATCAGCCCCAGCATTTT

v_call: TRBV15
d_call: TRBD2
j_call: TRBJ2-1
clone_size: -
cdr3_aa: CATSRDGRTSGDEQFF
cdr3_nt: TGTGCCACCAGCAGAGATGGTAGGACTAGCGGTGATGAGCAGTTCTTC

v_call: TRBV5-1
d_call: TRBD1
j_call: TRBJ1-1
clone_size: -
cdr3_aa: CASSSGTGTEAFF
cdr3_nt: TGCGCCAGCAGCTCCGGGACAGGCACTGAAGCTTTCTTT

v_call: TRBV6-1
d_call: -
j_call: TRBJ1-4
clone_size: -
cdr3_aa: CASSQGATNEKLFF
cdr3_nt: TGTGCCAGCAGTCAAGGGGCCACTAATGAAAAACTGTTTTTT

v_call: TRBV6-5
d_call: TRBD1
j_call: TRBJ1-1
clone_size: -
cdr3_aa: CASRRQGDAFF
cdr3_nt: TGTGCCAGCAGGAGACAGGGCGATGCTTTCTTT

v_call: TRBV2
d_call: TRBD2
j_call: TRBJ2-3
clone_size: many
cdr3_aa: CASSELPGGRRDTQYF
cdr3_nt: TGTGCCAGCAGTGAATTACCGGGGGGGCGGAGAGATACGCAGTATTTT

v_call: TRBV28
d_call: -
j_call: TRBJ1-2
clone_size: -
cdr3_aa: CASSLTVPGGRGYGYTF
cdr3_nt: TGTGCCAGCAGTTTAACGGTCCCGGGCGGGCGCGGCTATGGCTACACCTTC

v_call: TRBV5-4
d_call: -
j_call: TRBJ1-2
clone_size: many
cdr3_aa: CASSLGQLYGYTF
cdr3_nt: TGTGCCAGCAGCTTGGGACAGCTCTATGGCTACACCTTC

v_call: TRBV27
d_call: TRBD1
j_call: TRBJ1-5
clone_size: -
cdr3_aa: CASSRSQTGEQPQHF
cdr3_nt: TGTGCCAGCAGCCGGAGTCAGACAGGGGAACAGCCCCAGCATTTT

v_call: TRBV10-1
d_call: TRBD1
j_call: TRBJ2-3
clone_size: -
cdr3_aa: CASSEFQGARADTQYF
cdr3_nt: TGCGCCAGCAGTGAATTTCAGGGGGCGAGGGCAGATACGCAGTATTTT

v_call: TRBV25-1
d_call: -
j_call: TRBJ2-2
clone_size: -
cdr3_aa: CASSERGITGELFF
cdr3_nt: TGTGCCAGCAGTGAACGTGGCATCACCGGGGAGCTGTTTTTT

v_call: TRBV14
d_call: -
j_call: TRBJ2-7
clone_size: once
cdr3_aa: CASSQDSGYEQYF
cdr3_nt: TGTGCCAGCAGCCAAGATAGTGGCTACGAGCAGTACTTC

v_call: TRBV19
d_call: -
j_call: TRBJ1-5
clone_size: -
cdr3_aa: CASRMGGAVVAQPQHF
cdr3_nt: TGTGCCAGTAGGATGGGGGGGGCGGTAGTCGCTCAGCCCCAGCATTTT

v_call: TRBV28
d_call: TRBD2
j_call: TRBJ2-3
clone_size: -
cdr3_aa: CATYTGGSLSTDTQYF
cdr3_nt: TGTGCCACCTATACGGGGGGGAGCCTTTCCACAGATACGCAGTATTTT

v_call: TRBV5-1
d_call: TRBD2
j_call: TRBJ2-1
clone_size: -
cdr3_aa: CASTEGLASSSNEQFF
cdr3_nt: TGCGCCAGCACTGAAGGACTAGCGTCGTCGAGCAATGAGCAGTTCTTC

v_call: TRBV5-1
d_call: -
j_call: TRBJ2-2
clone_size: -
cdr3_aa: CASSSIQGENTGELFF
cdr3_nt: TGCGCCAGCAGCTCAATTCAGGGCGAAAACACCGGGGAGCTGTTTTTT